The sequence of this T cell receptor beta chain was determined in a study of T-cell reconstitution after alpha-beta-depleted transplantation in children (dated by TCRdb to 2016 to 2017). A note on the overall study: T-cell immune reconstitution after TCRalphabeta/CD19-depleted allogeneic hematopoietic cell transplantation in children was quantitatively tracked in the study by means of TCR repertoire profiling.

Library prep was done by PCR. Sequencing instrument: Illumina HiSeq 2500. TCR library preparation used molecular barcoding, with unique molecular identifiers applied to normalize quantification of the TCRbeta repertoire. TCRdb reprocessing: public reads trimmed at Q25 with fastp, clones called with MiXCR, in-frame beta chains kept. Merged by CDR3 protein, the rows form single entries marked with the most common genes and DNA. A total of around 530,000 distinct CDR3 sequences appear in this sample, 30% to 35% of them only once. The ten largest clonotypes hold approximately 2.3% of the sample. The CDR3 runs 19 amino acids, cysteine and phenylalanine included. Only the CDR3 DNA stays, 57 bases, in frame from base 1. The germline V gene specifies KGHSH as CDR1 and LQKENI as CDR2. V trim: 5 bases; J trim: 0 bases; unmatched bases: 16. This clonotype was observed at least ten times. It lacks a known antigen. No clone much larger than this one lies a single base away; base qualities are absent.

The input for sequencing was PBMCs from the stem cell graft donor, taken from the stem cell graft. The V and J segments used are TRBV18 and TRBJ1-1, with 9 bases in between that match TRBD1. This clonotype originated in a human donor who donated a stem cell graft to a child with aplastic anemia. Read as DNA, the sequence is TGTGCCAGCTCATCCCGTCTGAGCAACAGGGGGCCGATGAACACTGAAGCTTTCTTT. It translates as CASSSRLSNRGPMNTEAFF.